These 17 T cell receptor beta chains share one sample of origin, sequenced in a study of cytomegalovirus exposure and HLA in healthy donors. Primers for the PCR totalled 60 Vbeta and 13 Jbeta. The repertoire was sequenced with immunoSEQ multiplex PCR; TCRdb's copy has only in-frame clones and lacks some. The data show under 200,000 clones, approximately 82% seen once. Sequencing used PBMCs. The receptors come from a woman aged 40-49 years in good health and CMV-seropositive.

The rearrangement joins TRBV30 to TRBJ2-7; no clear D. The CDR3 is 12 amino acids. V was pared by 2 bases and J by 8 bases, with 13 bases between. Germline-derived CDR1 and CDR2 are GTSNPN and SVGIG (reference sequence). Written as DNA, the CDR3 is TGTGCCTGGAGTCCGTCGAACCTAAAGCAGTACTTC. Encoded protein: CAWSPSNLKQYF.

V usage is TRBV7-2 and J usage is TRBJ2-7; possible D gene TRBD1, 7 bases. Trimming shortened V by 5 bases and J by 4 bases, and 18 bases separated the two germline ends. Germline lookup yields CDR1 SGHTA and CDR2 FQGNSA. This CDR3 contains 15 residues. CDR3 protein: CASSRRRGVPYEQYF. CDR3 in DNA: TGTGCCAGCAGCCGACGCAGGGGGGTACCGTACGAGCAGTACTTC.

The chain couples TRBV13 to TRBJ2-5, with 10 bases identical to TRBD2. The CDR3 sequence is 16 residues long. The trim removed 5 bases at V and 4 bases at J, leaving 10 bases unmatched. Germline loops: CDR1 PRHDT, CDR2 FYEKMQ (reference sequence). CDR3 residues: CASSGGASGSLETQYF. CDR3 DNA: TGTGCCAGCAGCGGAGGGGCTAGCGGGAGCTTAGAGACCCAGTACTTC.

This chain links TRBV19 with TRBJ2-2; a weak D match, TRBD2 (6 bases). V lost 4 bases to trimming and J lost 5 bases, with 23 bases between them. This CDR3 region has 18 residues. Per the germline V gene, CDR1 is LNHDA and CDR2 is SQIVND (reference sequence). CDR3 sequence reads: CASSSYRGVGVGTGELFF. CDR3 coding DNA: TGTGCCAGTAGTAGTTACCGCGGGGTTGGAGTGGGTACCGGGGAGCTGTTTTTT.

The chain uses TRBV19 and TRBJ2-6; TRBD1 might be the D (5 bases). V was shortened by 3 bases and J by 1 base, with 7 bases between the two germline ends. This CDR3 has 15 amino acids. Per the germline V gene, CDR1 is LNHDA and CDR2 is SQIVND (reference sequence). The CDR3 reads CASSIDRSGANVLTF. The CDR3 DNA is TGTGCCAGTAGTATCGACAGATCTGGGGCCAACGTCCTGACTTTC.

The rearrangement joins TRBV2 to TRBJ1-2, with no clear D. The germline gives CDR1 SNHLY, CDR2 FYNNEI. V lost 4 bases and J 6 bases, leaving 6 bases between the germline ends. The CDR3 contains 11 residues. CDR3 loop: CASSVVHGYTF. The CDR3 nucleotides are TGTGCCAGCAGTGTAGTGCATGGCTACACCTTC.

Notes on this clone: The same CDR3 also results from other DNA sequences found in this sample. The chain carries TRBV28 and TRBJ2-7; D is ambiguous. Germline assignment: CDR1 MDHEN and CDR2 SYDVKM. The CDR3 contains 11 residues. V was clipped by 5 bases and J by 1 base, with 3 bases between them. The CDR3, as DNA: TGTGCCAGCAGTACATCCTACGAGCAGTACTTC. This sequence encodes CASSTSYEQYF.

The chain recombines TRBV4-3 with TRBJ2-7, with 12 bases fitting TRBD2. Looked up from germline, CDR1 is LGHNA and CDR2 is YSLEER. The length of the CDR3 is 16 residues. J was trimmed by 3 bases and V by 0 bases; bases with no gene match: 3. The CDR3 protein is CASSQELAGGYYEQYF. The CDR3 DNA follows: TGCGCCAGCAGCCAAGAGCTAGCGGGAGGGTACTACGAGCAGTACTTC.

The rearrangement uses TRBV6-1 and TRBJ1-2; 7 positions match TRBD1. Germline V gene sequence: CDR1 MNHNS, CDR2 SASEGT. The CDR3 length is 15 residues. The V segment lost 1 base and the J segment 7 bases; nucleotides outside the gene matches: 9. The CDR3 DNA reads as TGTGCCAGCAGTGAAGGAACAGGGGTGCGTAGTGGCTACACCTTC. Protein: CASSEGTGVRSGYTF.

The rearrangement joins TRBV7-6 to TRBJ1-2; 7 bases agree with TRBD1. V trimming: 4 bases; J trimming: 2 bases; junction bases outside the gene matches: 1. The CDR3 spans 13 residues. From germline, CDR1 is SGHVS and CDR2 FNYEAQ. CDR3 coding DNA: TGTGCCAGCAGCTCGACAGGGAACTATGGCTACACCTTC. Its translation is CASSSTGNYGYTF.

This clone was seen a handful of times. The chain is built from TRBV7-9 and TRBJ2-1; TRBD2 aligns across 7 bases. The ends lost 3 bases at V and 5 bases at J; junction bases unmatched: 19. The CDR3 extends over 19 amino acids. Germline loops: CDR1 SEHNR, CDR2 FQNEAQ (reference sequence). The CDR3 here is CASSFSRAGRGGRDNEQFF. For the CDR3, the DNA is TGTGCCAGCAGCTTTTCCCGCGCGGGGCGGGGCGGGAGAGACAATGAGCAGTTCTTC.

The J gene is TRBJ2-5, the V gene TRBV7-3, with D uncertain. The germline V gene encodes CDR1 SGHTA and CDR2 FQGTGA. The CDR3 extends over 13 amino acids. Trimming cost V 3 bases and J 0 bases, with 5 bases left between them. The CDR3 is CASSFQYQETQYF. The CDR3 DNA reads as TGTGCCAGCAGCTTCCAGTACCAAGAGACCCAGTACTTC.

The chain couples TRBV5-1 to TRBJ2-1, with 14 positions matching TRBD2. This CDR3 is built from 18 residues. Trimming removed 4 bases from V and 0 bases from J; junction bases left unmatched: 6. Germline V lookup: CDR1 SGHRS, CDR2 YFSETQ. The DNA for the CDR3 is TGCGCCAGCAGCCTAACTGGGACTAGCGGGGGCTCCTACAATGAGCAGTTCTTC. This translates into CASSLTGTSGGSYNEQFF.

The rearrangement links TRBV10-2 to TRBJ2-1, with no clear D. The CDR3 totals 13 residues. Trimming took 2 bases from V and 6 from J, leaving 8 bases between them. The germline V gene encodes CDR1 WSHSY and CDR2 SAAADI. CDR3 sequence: CASSEPEANEQFF. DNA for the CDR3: TGCGCCAGCAGTGAGCCCGAAGCCAATGAGCAGTTCTTC.

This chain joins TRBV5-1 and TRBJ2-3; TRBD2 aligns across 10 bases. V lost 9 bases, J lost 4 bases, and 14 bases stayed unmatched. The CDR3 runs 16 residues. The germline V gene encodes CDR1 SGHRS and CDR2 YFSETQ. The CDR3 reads CAKRTPSGSTPDTQYF. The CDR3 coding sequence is TGCGCCAAACGGACCCCTAGCGGGAGTACCCCAGATACGCAGTATTTT.

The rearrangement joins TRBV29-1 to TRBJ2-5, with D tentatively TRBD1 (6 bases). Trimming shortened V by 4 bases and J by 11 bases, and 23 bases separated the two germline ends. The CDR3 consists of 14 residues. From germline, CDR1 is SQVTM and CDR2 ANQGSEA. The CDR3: CSVANTGTPAEQYF. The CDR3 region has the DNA TGCAGCGTTGCCAACACCGGGACACCCGCTGAGCAGTACTTC.

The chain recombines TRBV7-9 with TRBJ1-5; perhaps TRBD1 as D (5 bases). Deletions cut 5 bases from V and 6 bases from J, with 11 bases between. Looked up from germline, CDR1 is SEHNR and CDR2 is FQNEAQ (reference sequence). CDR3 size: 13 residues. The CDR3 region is CASSPGEPQPQHF. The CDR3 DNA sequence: TGTGCCAGCAGCCCGGGGGAACCTCAGCCCCAGCATTTT.